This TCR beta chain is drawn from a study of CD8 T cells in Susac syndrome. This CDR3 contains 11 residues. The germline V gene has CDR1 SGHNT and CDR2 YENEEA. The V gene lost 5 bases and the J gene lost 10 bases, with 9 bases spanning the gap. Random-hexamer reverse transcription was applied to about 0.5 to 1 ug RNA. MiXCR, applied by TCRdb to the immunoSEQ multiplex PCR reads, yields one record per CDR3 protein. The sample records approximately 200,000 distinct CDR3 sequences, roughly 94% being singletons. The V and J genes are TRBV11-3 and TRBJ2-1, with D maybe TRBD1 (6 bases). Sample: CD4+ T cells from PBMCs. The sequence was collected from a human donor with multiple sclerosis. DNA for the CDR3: TGTGCCAGCAGCGACGGACAGGAGCAGTTCTTC. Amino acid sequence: CASSDGQEQFF.